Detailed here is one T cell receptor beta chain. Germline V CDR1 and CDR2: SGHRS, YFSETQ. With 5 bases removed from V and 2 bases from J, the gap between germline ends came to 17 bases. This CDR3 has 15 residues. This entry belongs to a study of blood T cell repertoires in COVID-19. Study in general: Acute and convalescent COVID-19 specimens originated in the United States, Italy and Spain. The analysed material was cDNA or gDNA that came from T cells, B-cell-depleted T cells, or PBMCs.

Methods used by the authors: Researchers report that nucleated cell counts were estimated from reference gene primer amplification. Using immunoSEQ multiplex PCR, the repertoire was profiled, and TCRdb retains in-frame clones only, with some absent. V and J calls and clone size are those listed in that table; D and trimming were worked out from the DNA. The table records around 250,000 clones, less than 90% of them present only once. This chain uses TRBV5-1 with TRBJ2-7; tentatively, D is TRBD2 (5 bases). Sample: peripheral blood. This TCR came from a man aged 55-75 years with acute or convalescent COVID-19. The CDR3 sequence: CASSAGGDIAYEQYF. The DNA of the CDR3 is TGCGCCAGCAGTGCGGGCGGAGACATCGCCTACGAGCAGTACTTC.